The count of the clone carrying this T cell receptor beta chain is one. Given a much more abundant clone one base away, this may be a read error. The data stem from a study of molecular identifiers for immune sequencing clone quantification. The CDR3 runs to 14 residues. CDR1 SGHVS and CDR2 FQNEAQ come from the germline V gene. In TCRdb, the PCR reads were re-called with MiXCR into one record per CDR3 protein. This repertoire shows 45,000 to 60,000 distinct CDR3 sequences, about a third found once; its top ten account for 3% to 4%. This TCR came from a human donor in good health. Some libraries in this study had Jurkat cell RNA spiked in. The sequencing input was naive CD8+ T cells from blood, with Jurkat cell RNA spiked in. As to subset: FACS-sorted CD8+CD4-CCR7+CD45RA+ naive T cells. The chain is built from TRBV7-8 and TRBJ2-1, with 12 nucleotides matching TRBD1. The CDR3 sequence: CASSSGQGADEQIF. CDR3 in DNA: TGTGCCAGCAGCTCGGGACAGGGGGCAGATGAGCAGATCTTC.